This T cell receptor beta chain was observed in a study of regulatory T cells in long-lasting Graves disease. The study, taken as a whole, reports: Limited sample numbers may have lowered accuracy.

This clonotype has a count of ten or more. Its matching antigen is unknown. CDR3 length equals 19 residues. V dropped 3 bases and J dropped 0 bases, with 21 bases sitting between them. Looked up from germline, CDR1 is MNHEY and CDR2 is SVGEGT. The TCR beta library used iRepertoire HTBI primers with Arm-PCR amplification of CDR3. Via MiXCR, TCRdb re-called the multiplex PCR reads, giving one row per CDR3 protein. The sample gives roughly 400,000 distinct CDR3 sequences, over 14% of which show up once; roughly 8% is in the top ten. Time point defined: newly diagnosed GD, antithyroid drugs for less than 3 months. The TCR library used RNA extracted from PBMCs. These data were also reused for a study on T cells in Graves' hyperthyroidism and ophthalmopathy. That study reports: Stable Graves' hyperthyroidism denoted no ophthalmopathy progression over 18 months. Using the HTBI primer set, a first-round RT-PCR was run on the TCR CDR3.

The TCR was taken from a woman aged 40 to 50 with Graves disease. The chain recombines TRBV6-2 or TRBV6-3 with TRBJ2-1; D is perhaps TRBD2 (6 bases). The sample here was peripheral blood mononuclear cells (PBMCs), taken at new diagnosis, from a patient treated with antithyroid drugs. The CDR3 coding sequence is TGTGCCAGCAGTTATTTGTCCCGTCCGGAGGGTTTCTCCTACAATGAGCAGTTCTTC. Its protein is CASSYLSRPEGFSYNEQFF.